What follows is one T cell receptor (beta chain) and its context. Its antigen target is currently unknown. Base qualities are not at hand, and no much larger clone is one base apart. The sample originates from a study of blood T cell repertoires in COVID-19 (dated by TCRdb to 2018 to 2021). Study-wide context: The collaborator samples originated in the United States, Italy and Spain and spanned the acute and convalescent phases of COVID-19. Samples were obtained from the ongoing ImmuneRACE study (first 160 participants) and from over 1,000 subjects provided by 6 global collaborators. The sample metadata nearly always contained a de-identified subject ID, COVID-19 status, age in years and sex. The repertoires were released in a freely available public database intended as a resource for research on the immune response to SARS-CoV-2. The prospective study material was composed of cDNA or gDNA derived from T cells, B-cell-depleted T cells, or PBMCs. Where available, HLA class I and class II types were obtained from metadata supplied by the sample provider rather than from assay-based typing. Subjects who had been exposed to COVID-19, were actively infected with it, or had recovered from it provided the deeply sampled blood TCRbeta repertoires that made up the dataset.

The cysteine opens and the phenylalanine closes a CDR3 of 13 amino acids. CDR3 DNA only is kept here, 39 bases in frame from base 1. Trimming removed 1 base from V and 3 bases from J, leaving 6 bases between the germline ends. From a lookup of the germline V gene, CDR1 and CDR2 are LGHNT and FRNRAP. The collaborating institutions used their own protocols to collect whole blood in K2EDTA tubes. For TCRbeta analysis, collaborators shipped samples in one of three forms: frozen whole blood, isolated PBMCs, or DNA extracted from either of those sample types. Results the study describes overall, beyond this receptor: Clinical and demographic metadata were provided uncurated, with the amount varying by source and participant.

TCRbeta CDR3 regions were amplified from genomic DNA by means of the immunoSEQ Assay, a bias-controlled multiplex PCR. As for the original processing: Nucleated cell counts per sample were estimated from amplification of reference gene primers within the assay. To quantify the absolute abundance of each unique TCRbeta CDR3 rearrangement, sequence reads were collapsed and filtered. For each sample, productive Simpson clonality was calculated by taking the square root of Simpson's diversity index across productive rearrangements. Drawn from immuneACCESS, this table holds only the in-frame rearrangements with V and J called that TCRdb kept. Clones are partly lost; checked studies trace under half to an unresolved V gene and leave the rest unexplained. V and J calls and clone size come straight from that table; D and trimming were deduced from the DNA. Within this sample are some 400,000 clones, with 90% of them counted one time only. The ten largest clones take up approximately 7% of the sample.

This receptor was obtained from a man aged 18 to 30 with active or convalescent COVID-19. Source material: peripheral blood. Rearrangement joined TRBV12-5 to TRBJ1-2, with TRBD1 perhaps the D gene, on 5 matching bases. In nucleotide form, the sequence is TGTGCTAGTGGTTTGGACAGGTACTATGGCTACACCTTC. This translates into CASGLDRYYGYTF.